The 27 T cell receptor beta chains given below trace back to one sample, sequenced in a study of blood T cells in healthy people across ages. A sample-barcoded 5' primer and a J-beta primer mix were used in a second PCR of roughly 6 to 11 cycles. TCRdb independently ran MiXCR on the 5' RACE reads; one entry per CDR3 protein. The repertoire holds roughly 700,000 distinct CDR3 sequences, with roughly 49% as singletons. Sequenced material: blood. All receptors come from a woman aged 55-70 years in good health.

A word on this clonotype: One junction end does not reproduce the germline sequence, and a read error may be involved. V gene TRBV2 combines with J gene TRBJ2-7; 8 positions match TRBD1. Germline CDR1 is SNHLY and CDR2 is FYNNEI. This CDR3 spans 16 amino acids. CDR3 residues: CAGSEGLARGRYEQYF. The CDR3 nucleotides read TGTGCCGGCAGTGAAGGATTGGCCAGGGGGCGGTACGAGCAGTACTTC.

This chain uses TRBV20-1 with TRBJ2-1; TRBD2 might be the D (6 bases). The CDR3 totals 14 residues. From germline, CDR1 is DFQATT and CDR2 SNEGSKA (reference sequence). V lost 0 bases and J lost 8, with 14 bases in between. CDR3 nucleotide sequence: TGCAGTGCTAGAGATGGCGGAGGGCCACATGAGCAGTTCTTC. Translating it yields CSARDGGGPHEQFF.

A note on this clonotype: At one boundary the junction diverges from the germline segment, which might be a read error. The V and J genes are TRBV5-1 and TRBJ1-4; TRBD1 aligns across 10 bases. This CDR3 is 16 amino acids long. Germline V gene lookup returns CDR1 SGHRS and CDR2 YFSETQ. CDR3 protein: CASSHGQGGAREKLFF. The DNA of the CDR3 is TGCGCCAGCAGCCACGGACAGGGGGGGGCCAGAGAAAAGCTGTTTTTT. The full variable domain, in which reference TRBV5-1 and TRBJ1-4 provide the parts outside the CDR3, is KAGVTQTPRYLIKTRGQQVTLSCSPISGHRSVSWYQQTPGQGLQFLFEYFSETQRNKGNFPGRFSGRQFSNSRSEMNVSTLELGDSALYLCASSHGQGGAREKLFFGSGTQLSVL.

This clonotype showed up just a few times. The chain has TRBV18 and TRBJ1-1; D uncertain. CDR3 length equals 13 residues. The V and J ends lost 2 bases and 1 base respectively, with 5 bases between them. The germline V gene has CDR1 KGHSH and CDR2 LQKENI. CDR3 amino acids: CASSPAGNTEAFF. CDR3 DNA sequence: TGTGCCAGCTCACCAGCCGGGAACACTGAAGCTTTCTTT. The entire variable domain, with the rest obtained from reference TRBV18 and TRBJ1-1, is as follows: NAGVMQNPRHLVRRRGQEARLRCSPMKGHSHVYWYRQLPEEGLKFMVYLQKENIIDESGMPKERFSAEFPKEGPSILRIQQVVRGDSAAYFCASSPAGNTEAFFGQGTRLTVV.

Here the CDR3 reads CASSSGSPSNQPQHF. The CDR3 DNA reads TGTGCCAGCAGTTCAGGGTCTCCTAGCAATCAGCCCCAGCATTTT. The gene calls are TRBV6-2 or TRBV6-3 and TRBJ1-5; tentatively, D is TRBD1 (5 bases). Germline V gene lookup returns CDR1 MNHEY and CDR2 SVGEGT. The V end lost 4 bases, the J end lost 0 bases, and 10 bases lay between the germline ends. The CDR3 runs 15 residues.

This clonotype was counted ten times or more. The rearrangement uses TRBV5-8 and TRBJ2-7, with D possibly being TRBD2 (5 bases). Germline V gene sequence: CDR1 SGHTS, CDR2 YDEGEE. Trimming cost V 4 bases and J 12 bases, with 20 bases left between them. The CDR3 has 13 amino acids. For the CDR3, the DNA is TGTGCCAGCAGCCTTGCTGGATCGGGATCGACGTACTTC. Residues: CASSLAGSGSTYF.

J is TRBJ1-5 and V is TRBV6-2 or TRBV6-3; D call uncertain. In germline, CDR1 is MNHEY, CDR2 SVGEGT. The CDR3 sequence is 13 residues long. V was pared by 7 bases and J by 3 bases, with 10 bases between. CDR3 residues: CASKAAFNQPQHF. The CDR3 DNA reads as TGTGCCAGCAAGGCAGCTTTCAATCAGCCCCAGCATTTT.

Only a few counts were recorded for this clonotype. This chain joins TRBV12-3 or TRBV12-4 and TRBJ1-6, with D unresolved. V dropped 1 base and J dropped 10 bases, with 11 bases sitting between them. This CDR3 contains 14 residues. The CDR3 nucleotides read TGTGCCAGCAGTTTAGGAGGATTGGGGTCACCCCTCCACTTT. Translated: CASSLGGLGSPLHF.

The count of this clonotype is one. One junction end disagrees with the germline gene, perhaps due to a read error. The CDR3 loop is CASSFAGTDTRYF. Here the CDR3 DNA reads TGCGCCAGCAGCTTTGCGGGGACAGATACGCGGTATTTT. The V and J genes are TRBV5-1 and TRBJ2-3, with D possibly TRBD1 on 7 matching bases. CDR3 length equals 13 residues. Looked up from germline, CDR1 is SGHRS and CDR2 is YFSETQ.

This clonotype was seen repeatedly, ten times or more. The chain uses TRBV20-1 and TRBJ2-7; D ambiguous. Germline V lookup: CDR1 DFQATT, CDR2 SNEGSKA (reference sequence). The germline V and J ends were trimmed by 4 bases and 5 bases, with 12 bases remaining between them. This CDR3 is built from 12 residues. The CDR3 spells CSATRPGDEQYF. The CDR3 DNA follows: TGCAGTGCTACCCGACCGGGCGACGAGCAGTACTTC.

The rearrangement uses TRBV12-3 or TRBV12-4 and TRBJ2-5, with 9 bases matching TRBD1. This CDR3 is 16 amino acids long. The trim removed 5 bases at V and 11 bases at J, leaving 18 bases unmatched. The CDR3 region is CASSPRQGGIYNEQYF. The CDR3 DNA sequence: TGTGCCAGCAGTCCCAGACAGGGGGGAATCTACAATGAGCAGTACTTC.

The table lists this clonotype with a count of one. The rearrangement links TRBV30 to TRBJ2-1; no clear D gene. This CDR3 spans 13 amino acids. Germline assignment: CDR1 GTSNPN and CDR2 SVGIG (reference sequence). V was pared by 4 bases and J by 2 bases, with 9 bases between. CDR3 sequence reads: CAWNYGTYNEQFF. CDR3 DNA: TGTGCCTGGAATTACGGCACCTACAATGAGCAGTTCTTC.

A few counts support this clonotype. The chain employs TRBV18 and TRBJ1-6; 8 nucleotides align to TRBD1. J was trimmed by 10 bases and V by 6 bases; bases with no gene match: 8. Germline CDR1 KGHSH, CDR2 LQKENI. The CDR3 is made up of 14 amino acids. The CDR3: CASSPGQGHSPLHF. The CDR3 DNA is TGTGCCAGCTCCCCAGGACAGGGACACTCACCCCTCCACTTT.

The chain is built from TRBV4-1 and TRBJ2-1; 9 positions agree with TRBD2. The CDR3 is 16 residues long. Germline assignment: CDR1 MGHRA and CDR2 YSYEKL. V lost 4 bases to trimming and J lost 4 bases; unmatched junction nucleotides: 8. The CDR3 DNA is TGCGCCAGCAGCCCAAGGTCCCTAGCGGGATACAATGAGCAGTTCTTC. This translates into CASSPRSLAGYNEQFF.

The chain couples TRBV5-1 to TRBJ2-7; D perhaps matches TRBD2 (6 bases). The CDR3 spans 14 residues. Looked up from germline, CDR1 is SGHRS and CDR2 is YFSETQ. The V end was cut by 7 bases, the J end by 5 bases, with 19 bases between. CDR3 sequence: CASGSGTQTHEQYF. CDR3 nucleotides: TGCGCCAGCGGTTCCGGGACTCAGACCCACGAGCAGTACTTC.

The rearrangement uses TRBV7-9 and TRBJ2-7; 12 nucleotides line up with TRBD2. V dropped 1 base and J dropped 0; count of bases not matched to a gene: 10. In germline, CDR1 is SEHNR, CDR2 FQNEAQ (reference sequence). The CDR3 length is 19 residues. The DNA of the CDR3 is TGTGCCAGCAGCTTAGGATCGGCTAGCGGGAGGGGTAGCTCCTACGAGCAGTACTTC. Amino acid sequence: CASSLGSASGRGSSYEQYF.

This rearrangement joins TRBV27 to TRBJ1-2; D ambiguous. CDR1 and CDR2 (germline): MNHEY, SMNVEV (reference sequence). The V end was cut by 6 bases, the J end by 8 bases, with 13 bases between. The CDR3 is 12 residues long. CDR3 nucleotides: TGTGCCAGCAGAAAATCCCAAGGGGGCTACACCTTC. Translated, it gives CASRKSQGGYTF.

This rearrangement joins TRBV27 to TRBJ2-7; weak D call: TRBD1 (5 bases). Germline CDR1 and CDR2: MNHEY and SMNVEV (reference sequence). Trimming stripped 0 bases from V and 1 base from J, with 10 bases between. There are 15 residues in the CDR3. The CDR3 sequence: CASSLSGVRSYEQYF. In DNA form, the CDR3 reads TGTGCCAGCAGTTTATCAGGGGTTAGATCCTACGAGCAGTACTTC.

The chain has TRBV29-1 and TRBJ2-5, with 15 bases aligning to TRBD2. Germline trimming cut 6 bases from V and 4 bases from J; bases unmatched to any gene: 9. The V gene's germline CDR1 is SQVTM and CDR2 ANQGSEA. This CDR3 region has 16 residues. CDR3 in amino acids: CSVPAGLAGGGETQYF. In DNA form, the CDR3 reads TGCAGCGTCCCCGCGGGACTAGCGGGAGGTGGAGAGACCCAGTACTTC.

This clonotype has at least ten counts. The chain joins TRBV4-3 to TRBJ1-6, with a tentative D call TRBD1 (6 bases). V lost 0 bases to trimming and J lost 7 bases, with 13 bases between them. CDR1 is LGHNA, CDR2 YSLEER, per germline. The CDR3 runs 16 residues. CDR3 coding DNA: TGCGCCAGCAGCCAAGATATAGCAGGGGCAAATTCACCCCTCCACTTT. Its protein product is CASSQDIAGANSPLHF.

The gene calls are TRBV7-2 and TRBJ2-2; D gene uncertain. CDR1 is SGHTA and CDR2 is FQGNSA in the germline V gene. This CDR3 contains 13 residues. The germline V and J ends were trimmed by 5 bases and 2 bases, with 6 bases remaining between them. CDR3 amino acids: CASSRSNTGELFF. CDR3 nucleotides: TGTGCCAGCAGCCGTAGTAACACCGGGGAGCTGTTTTTT.

The rearrangement uses TRBV20-1 and TRBJ2-7, with 7 bases identical to TRBD1. Germline V gene lookup returns CDR1 DFQATT and CDR2 SNEGSKA (reference sequence). This CDR3 is 12 amino acids long. The V gene end was trimmed by 5 bases and the J gene end by 5 bases; junction bases not matched to a gene: 6. Written as DNA, the CDR3 is TGCAGTGCTGGGGGACAGTTCAACGAGCAGTACTTC. Translated, it gives CSAGGQFNEQYF.

This sequence joins TRBV20-1 and TRBJ1-4; tentative D call: TRBD1 (6 bases). CDR1 DFQATT and CDR2 SNEGSKA come from the germline V gene (reference sequence). The germline V and J ends were trimmed by 2 bases and 5 bases, with 9 bases remaining between them. The CDR3 is 13 residues long. CDR3 region: CSARQDRNEKLFF. Here the CDR3 DNA reads TGCAGTGCTAGACAGGACAGAAATGAAAAACTGTTTTTT.

A few counts support this clonotype. This could be a read error, since a much larger clone is one nucleotide away. The gene calls are TRBV29-1 and TRBJ2-5; unclear D gene. CDR3 size: 16 residues. V gave up 5 bases and J gave up 2 bases, with 21 bases separating them. Per the germline V gene, CDR1 is SQVTM and CDR2 is ANQGSEA. CDR3 in DNA: TGCAGCGTTCGATCCGGCGTTTTGGGCCCGCAAGAGACCCAGTACTTC. As protein: CSVRSGVLGPQETQYF.

V and J are TRBV29-1 and TRBJ2-3; TRBD2 agrees at 9 bases. V shed 3 bases and J 0 bases; nucleotides not matched to a gene: 22. The length of the CDR3 is 21 residues. Germline V lookup: CDR1 SQVTM, CDR2 ANQGSEA. The CDR3 coding sequence is TGCAGCGTTGACGACCTAGCGGGAAGTTCTGTCGGGTCTCCTAGCACAGATACGCAGTATTTT. Translated: CSVDDLAGSSVGSPSTDTQYF.

V gene TRBV28 combines with J gene TRBJ1-5, with a weak D call TRBD1 (5 bases). The ends were cut back, 1 base at V and 2 bases at J, with 15 bases in the middle. The length of the CDR3 is 17 residues. Germline CDR1 and CDR2: MDHEN and SYDVKM. CDR3 nucleotide sequence: TGTGCCAGCAGTTTATCGGGCGGGGCTAGGGGCAATCAGCCCCAGCATTTT. It translates to CASSLSGGARGNQPQHF.

At least ten counts were recorded for this clonotype. The CDR3, as DNA: TGCAGCGTTGGGGTCGCGGAGACCCAGTACTTC. Protein product: CSVGVAETQYF. This sequence joins TRBV29-1 and TRBJ2-5; D not certain. Germline CDR1 is SQVTM and CDR2 is ANQGSEA. The CDR3 consists of 11 residues. Deletions cut 4 bases from V and 5 bases from J, with 8 bases between.